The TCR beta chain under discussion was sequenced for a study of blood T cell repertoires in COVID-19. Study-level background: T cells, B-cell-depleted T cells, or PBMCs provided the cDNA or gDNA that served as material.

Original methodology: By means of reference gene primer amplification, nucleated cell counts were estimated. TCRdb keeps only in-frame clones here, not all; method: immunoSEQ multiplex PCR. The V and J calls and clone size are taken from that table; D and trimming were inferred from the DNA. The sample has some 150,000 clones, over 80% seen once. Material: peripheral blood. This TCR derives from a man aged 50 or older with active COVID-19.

This chain's CDR3 is CASSLAYLDRRSMNTEAFF. The CDR3 DNA sequence: TGCGCCAGCAGCTTGGCCTATTTGGACAGGCGTTCGATGAACACTGAAGCTTTCTTT. The gene calls are TRBV5-1 and TRBJ1-1; 7 nucleotides match TRBD1. Germline assignment: CDR1 SGHRS and CDR2 YFSETQ. With V trimmed by 0 bases and J by 0 bases, 14 bases remained unmatched. The CDR3 is 19 amino acids. Filled out from reference TRBV5-1 and TRBJ1-1, the complete variable domain reads KAGVTQTPRYLIKTRGQQVTLSCSPISGHRSVSWYQQTPGQGLQFLFEYFSETQRNKGNFPGRFSGRQFSNSRSEMNVSTLELGDSALYLCASSLAYLDRRSMNTEAFFGQGTRLTVV.